The 7 T cell receptor beta chains reported below all come from one sample, sequenced in a study of cytomegalovirus exposure and HLA in healthy donors. Use of 60 Vbeta and 13 Jbeta primers characterized the PCR. The method was immunoSEQ multiplex PCR; TCRdb's version includes in-frame clones alone and lacks a portion of them. The sample yields more than 20,000 clones, roughly 79% seen once. The source material was PBMCs. Receptor source: a male donor in good health and CMV-seronegative.

This clone was recorded once. The chain couples TRBV6-5 to TRBJ1-2; no clear D. CDR1 and CDR2 (germline): MNHEY, SVGAGI. The length of the CDR3 is 14 residues. Trimming shortened V by 2 bases and J by 8 bases, and 15 bases separated the two germline ends. The CDR3 loop is CASSYVGNLRGYTF. The CDR3 DNA reads as TGTGCCAGCAGTTACGTCGGGAATTTAAGGGGCTACACCTTC.

This chain links TRBV6-5 with TRBJ2-2; D perhaps matches TRBD1 (5 bases). Germline V gene data show CDR1 as MNHEY and CDR2 as SVGAGI. The CDR3 contains 14 residues. V lost 2 bases and J 4 bases, leaving 8 bases between the germline ends. CDR3: CASSYRGGTGELFF. The CDR3 DNA follows: TGTGCCAGCAGTTACAGGGGTGGCACCGGGGAGCTGTTTTTT.

The chain carries TRBV5-8 and TRBJ2-7; a possible D gene is TRBD2 (6 bases). Germline CDR1 SGHTS, CDR2 YDEGEE. The CDR3 spans 14 residues. The V end lost 1 base, the J end lost 2 bases, and 10 bases lay between the germline ends. CDR3 DNA: TGTGCCAGCAGCTTGCCCGGGAGACCCTACGAGCAGTACTTC. Translation gives CASSLPGRPYEQYF.

This clone came up once. One end of the junction varies from germline; a read error may be responsible. This chain joins TRBV7-8 and TRBJ1-3, with a weak D call TRBD1 (5 bases). CDR1 SGHVS and CDR2 FQNEAQ come from the germline V gene. The CDR3 contains 17 residues. CDR3 sequence: CASSLGVAGRSGNIIYF. The CDR3 DNA reads as TGTGCCAGCAGCTTAGGGGTCGCGGGACGCTCTGGAAACATCATATATTTT.

V is TRBV6-4 and J is TRBJ2-5; TRBD2 matches 7 bases. Unmatched junction bases numbered 7, after V lost 6 bases and J lost 0 bases. Germline V lookup: CDR1 MRHNA, CDR2 SNTAGT. The CDR3 is made up of 15 amino acids. The CDR3 coding sequence is TGTGCCAGCAGCGCCGATGGGGGGGACCAAGAGACCCAGTACTTC. Its translation: CASSADGGDQETQYF.

This clone was observed a few times. The chain is built from TRBV7-2 and TRBJ2-1; the match to TRBD2 covers 8 bases. Germline loops: CDR1 SGHTA, CDR2 FQGNSA. V trimming: 3 bases; J trimming: 6 bases; junction bases outside the gene matches: 7. The CDR3 consists of 15 residues. The CDR3 DNA follows: TGTGCCAGCAGCTTGTTCAGCGGGAGCGGCAATGAGCAGTTCTTC. It translates to CASSLFSGSGNEQFF. Complete variable domain (other parts from reference TRBV7-2 and TRBJ2-1): GAGVSQSPSNKVTEKGKDVELRCDPISGHTALYWYRQSLGQGLEFLIYFQGNSAPDKSGLPSDRFSAERTGGSVSTLTIQRTQQEDSAVYLCASSLFSGSGNEQFFGPGTRLTVL.

The rearrangement links TRBV7-2 to TRBJ2-5, with D maybe TRBD2 (5 bases). Trimming pared 5 bases from V and 4 bases from J, leaving 14 bases between. Germline V CDR1 and CDR2: SGHTA, FQGNSA. The CDR3 extends over 14 amino acids. CDR3 protein: CASSAWERRETQYF. The DNA for the CDR3 is TGTGCCAGCAGCGCCTGGGAGCGACGAGAGACCCAGTACTTC.